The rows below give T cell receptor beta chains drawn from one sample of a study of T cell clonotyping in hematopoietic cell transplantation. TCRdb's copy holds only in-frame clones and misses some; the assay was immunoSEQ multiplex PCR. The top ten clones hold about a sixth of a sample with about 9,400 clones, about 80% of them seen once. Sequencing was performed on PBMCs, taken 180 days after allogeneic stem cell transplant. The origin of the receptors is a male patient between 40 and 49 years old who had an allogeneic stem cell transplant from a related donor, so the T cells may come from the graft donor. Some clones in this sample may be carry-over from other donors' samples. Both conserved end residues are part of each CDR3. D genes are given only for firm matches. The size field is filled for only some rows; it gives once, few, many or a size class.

CASSLLSNQPQHF	TGTGCCAGCAGTTTACTTAGCAATCAGCCCCAGCATTTT	TRBV27	TRBJ1-5	-	-
CASSGPMWGMNTEAFF	TGTGCCAGCAGTGGGCCTATGTGGGGGATGAACACTGAAGCTTTCTTT	TRBV25-1	TRBJ1-1	-	once
CASSDNAREPGQAF	TGTGCCAGCAGTGACAACGCCCGCGAACCGGGACAGGCCTTC	TRBV6-4	TRBJ1-2	TRBD1	few
CAWGPGGHAREQYF	TGTGCCTGGGGCCCGGGCGGTCATGCTAGGGAGCAGTACTTC	TRBV30	TRBJ2-7	-	-
CASSVEAWGQPSYNEQFF	TGTGCCAGCAGCGTAGAAGCTTGGGGACAGCCATCCTACAATGAGCAGTTCTTC	TRBV9	TRBJ2-1	TRBD1	-
CASSIDPARNQPQHF	TGTGCCAGCAGCATAGACCCGGCCCGCAATCAGCCCCAGCATTTT	TRBV7-2	TRBJ1-5	-	-
CASSLARRGYTF	TGTGCCAGCAGCTTAGCCAGGCGTGGCTACACCTTC	TRBV11-2	TRBJ1-2	-	-
CASSRSRDGETQYF	TGTGCCAGCAGCCGCTCCAGGGACGGGGAGACCCAGTACTTC	TRBV4-2	TRBJ2-5	-	few
CASRLTGTGDYGYTF	TGTGCCAGCAGGCTAACCGGGACAGGGGACTATGGCTACACCTTC	TRBV27	TRBJ1-2	TRBD1	-
CASSENWAVSGYTF	TGTGCCAGCAGTGAGAATTGGGCAGTATCTGGCTACACCTTC	TRBV2	TRBJ1-2	-	-
CASRTLTGTAFHQEYF	TGTGCCAGCAGGACTCTGACCGGGACCGCCTTTCATCAAGAGTATTTT	TRBV5-6	TRBJ2-3	-	-
CAWSERPGEAFF	TGTGCCTGGAGTGAAAGGCCAGGTGAAGCTTTCTTT	TRBV30	TRBJ1-1	-	-
CASSGGQFNEKLFF	TGTGCCAGCAGTGGGGGGCAGTTTAATGAAAAACTGTTTTTT	TRBV25-1	TRBJ1-4	-	-
CAIRQGETEAFF	TGTGCCATCAGGCAGGGTGAAACTGAAGCTTTCTTT	TRBV10-3	TRBJ1-1	-	-
CASSYAGGPPDTQYF	TGTGCCAGCAGTTACGCGGGGGGGCCTCCAGATACGCAGTATTTT	TRBV6-5	TRBJ2-3	TRBD2	-
CASSLEGLGNYGYTF	TGCGCCAGCAGCTTGGAAGGGCTGGGTAACTATGGCTACACCTTC	TRBV5-1	TRBJ1-2	-	-
CASSLFLGAGGNTEAFF	TGTGCCAGCAGCTTGTTTTTGGGAGCAGGGGGGAACACTGAAGCTTTCTTT	TRBV5-4	TRBJ1-1	TRBD1	-
CAWGDGYGYTF	TGTGCCTGGGGGGACGGCTATGGCTACACCTTC	TRBV30	TRBJ1-2	-	-
CASSRRVADQYF	TGTGCCAGCAGCCGCAGGGTGGCGGATCAGTACTTC	TRBV6-6	TRBJ2-7	-	-
CASSRDFLYEQYF	TGTGCCAGCAGTCGGGACTTTCTATACGAGCAGTACTTC	TRBV6-1	TRBJ2-7	-	once
CASSVSGEETQYF	TGTGCCAGCAGCGTTTCGGGGGAGGAGACCCAGTACTTC	TRBV9	TRBJ2-5	-	-
CATGRFGGYGYTF	TGTGCCACTGGGCGGTTCGGGGGCTATGGCTACACCTTC	TRBV6-5	TRBJ1-2	-	-
CASSRSSNEQFF	TGTGCCAGTAGTAGATCCAGCAATGAGCAGTTCTTC	TRBV19	TRBJ2-1	-	once
CASSLISTDTQYF	TGTGCCAGCAGCTTGATCTCCACAGATACGCAGTATTTT	TRBV5-4	TRBJ2-3	-	once
CASRAQGYGTEAFF	TGTGCCAGCAGGGCGCAAGGTTATGGCACTGAAGCTTTCTTT	TRBV2	TRBJ1-1	-	-
CASSLSWGEGYGYTF	TGTGCCAGCAGTTTATCGTGGGGGGAAGGGTATGGCTACACCTTC	TRBV27	TRBJ1-2	-	-
CASSLGTVYSEKLFF	TGTGCCAGCAGCTTAGGGACAGTTTATTCTGAAAAACTGTTTTTT	TRBV9	TRBJ1-4	TRBD1	few
CARTSGGAGFTNEQFF	TGTGCCCGAACTAGCGGGGGGGCCGGGTTCACTAATGAGCAGTTCTTC	TRBV30	TRBJ2-1	TRBD2	few
CASSVGFRGDTQYF	TGTGCCAGCAGCGTAGGGTTTCGGGGAGATACGCAGTATTTT	TRBV9	TRBJ2-3	-	-
CASSLGLSKETQYF	TGTGCCAGCAGCCTGGGACTGTCCAAAGAGACCCAGTACTTC	TRBV7-2	TRBJ2-5	-	once
CASSLRDRAVETQYF	TGCGCCAGCAGCTTACGGGACAGGGCGGTAGAGACCCAGTACTTC	TRBV5-1	TRBJ2-5	TRBD1	-
CASSLGGGGGSYEQYF	TGCGCCAGCAGCTTGGGCGGCGGCGGAGGATCCTACGAGCAGTACTTC	TRBV5-1	TRBJ2-7	-	once
CASSYPTGQPGSYEQYF	TGTGCCAGCAGTTACCCGACAGGCCAGCCTGGCTCCTACGAGCAGTACTTC	TRBV28	TRBJ2-7	-	-
CAWARTGTYGYTF	TGTGCCTGGGCCCGGACAGGGACCTATGGCTACACCTTC	TRBV30	TRBJ1-2	TRBD1	-
CASSYNAGTSNYEQYF	TGTGCCAGCAGTTACAACGCCGGGACTAGTAATTACGAGCAGTACTTC	TRBV6-5	TRBJ2-7	TRBD2	-
CSVGISQGTTF	TGCAGCGTTGGAATCAGTCAGGGTACGACCTTC	TRBV29-1	TRBJ1-2	-	-
CASSHRENTEAFF	TGTGCCAGCAGTCACAGGGAGAACACTGAAGCTTTCTTT	TRBV25-1	TRBJ1-1	-	few
CASSFDGSSSYEQYF	TGTGCCAGCAGCTTCGACGGATCGAGCTCCTACGAGCAGTACTTC	TRBV7-9	TRBJ2-7	-	-
CASRGPGGGYTF	TGTGCCAGTCGAGGACCCGGAGGTGGCTACACCTTC	TRBV7-3	TRBJ1-2	-	-
CASSGTTLSTDTQYF	TGTGCCAGCAGCGGCACCACTTTAAGCACAGATACGCAGTATTTT	TRBV7-2	TRBJ2-3	-	-
CASSRDRVNYGYTF	TGTGCCAGCAGCAGGGACAGAGTTAACTATGGCTACACCTTC	TRBV7-2	TRBJ1-2	TRBD1	-
CASSPSWGGNSPLHF	TGTGCCAGCAGCCCGAGTTGGGGCGGGAATTCACCCCTCCACTTT	TRBV7-2	TRBJ1-6	-	once
CACTRGGEAFF	TGTGCCTGTACTAGGGGGGGTGAAGCTTTCTTT	TRBV30	TRBJ1-1	-	-
CASSLTGGGYEQYF	TGTGCCAGCAGCTTAACGGGGGGCGGATACGAGCAGTACTTC	TRBV7-3	TRBJ2-7	-	-
CASSQGMGRGRTDTQYF	TGCGCCAGCAGCCAAGGGATGGGCCGGGGGCGAACAGATACGCAGTATTTT	TRBV4-1	TRBJ2-3	-	once
CASSAGDQPQHF	TGTGCCAGCAGTGCTGGGGATCAGCCCCAGCATTTT	TRBV2	TRBJ1-5	-	-